This is a list of T cell receptor beta chains from one sample in a study of PD-L1 blockade in urothelial cancer. This table comes from immunoSEQ multiplex PCR, and its TCRdb copy is limited to in-frame clones, with some not included. Altogether tens of thousands of clones are present, 89% being singletons, with the ten largest covering more than 0.85%. This specimen was PBMCs, taken around atezolizumab (anti-PD-L1) treatment. The receptors shown here come from a woman of 80 years or more with urothelial cancer. Each CDR3 is given with its conserved first and last residue. A D gene is named only where the DNA matches it firmly. For some rows the clone size is stated as once, few or many, or as a class when expanded; others skip it.

D gene	V gene	clone size	J gene	CDR3 protein	CDR3 DNA
TRBD2	TRBV9	NA	TRBJ2-1	CASSVELAGTSSYNEQFF	TGTGCCAGCAGCGTAGAACTAGCGGGAACCTCCTCCTACAATGAGCAGTTCTTC
TRBD1	TRBV7-3	NA	TRBJ1-1	CASSSVGTENTEAFF	TGTGCCAGCAGCTCCGTTGGGACAGAGAACACTGAAGCTTTCTTT
NA	TRBV30	NA	TRBJ2-3	CAWSTTISTDTQYF	TGTGCCTGGAGTACAACAATCAGCACAGATACGCAGTATTTT
TRBD2	TRBV11-2	NA	TRBJ2-1	CASSPLLAGGQEQFF	TGTGCCAGCAGCCCATTACTAGCGGGAGGCCAGGAGCAGTTCTTC
NA	TRBV5-4	few	TRBJ1-1	CASSSKKEGVGEAFF	TGTGCCAGCAGCTCCAAGAAGGAGGGAGTGGGTGAAGCTTTCTTT
NA	TRBV25-1	NA	TRBJ1-1	CASREGALNTEAFF	TGTGCCAGCAGGGAGGGAGCCCTGAACACTGAAGCTTTCTTT
TRBD2	TRBV5-1	NA	TRBJ2-3	CASSLGRSGRLSDTQYF	TGCGCCAGCAGCTTGGGAAGGAGCGGGAGGCTCTCAGATACGCAGTATTTT
NA	TRBV28	NA	TRBJ1-3	CASSLGGLGNTIYF	TGTGCCAGCAGTTTAGGTGGCCTCGGAAACACCATATATTTT
NA	TRBV5-4	NA	TRBJ2-1	CASSRGADYNEQFF	TGTGCCAGCAGCCGCGGGGCGGACTACAATGAGCAGTTCTTC
TRBD1	TRBV9	NA	TRBJ1-2	CASSVVTGGPNYGYTF	TGTGCCAGCAGCGTAGTGACAGGGGGTCCTAACTATGGCTACACCTTC
NA	TRBV30	NA	TRBJ1-3	CAWSAGSFSGNTIYF	TGTGCCTGGAGTGCAGGGTCGTTCTCTGGAAACACCATATATTTT
TRBD1	TRBV5-4	NA	TRBJ1-1	CASSGAGGQSYAEAFF	TGTGCCAGCAGCGGGGCAGGGGGCCAGAGTTACGCTGAAGCTTTCTTT
NA	TRBV27	NA	TRBJ1-2	CASKTGLAGGYTF	TGTGCCAGCAAAACAGGGCTAGCCGGTGGCTACACCTTC
NA	TRBV5-1	NA	TRBJ1-1	CASSPTGGKNTEAFF	TGCGCCAGCAGCCCGACGGGGGGGAAGAACACTGAAGCTTTCTTT
TRBD1	TRBV7-9	NA	TRBJ1-2	CASSLGPRSDRVYGGYTF	TGTGCCAGCAGCTTGGGACCCCGGTCGGACAGGGTTTATGGTGGCTACACCTTC
TRBD2	TRBV5-1	NA	TRBJ2-2	CASSPWGLAERGTGELFF	TGCGCCAGCAGTCCCTGGGGACTAGCGGAGCGAGGAACCGGGGAGCTGTTTTTT
NA	TRBV5-1	NA	TRBJ2-3	CASSLSGSTDTQYF	TGCGCCAGCAGCTTAAGCGGGAGCACAGATACGCAGTATTTT
TRBD1	TRBV7-9	NA	TRBJ1-1	CASSVGQPNTEAFF	TGTGCCAGCAGCGTGGGACAGCCGAACACTGAAGCTTTCTTT